The following is a TCR beta chain sequence with its context. The data were taken from a study of regulatory T cells in long-lasting Graves disease. CDR3 length: 15 residues. Trimming cost V 2 bases and J 2 bases, with 10 bases left between them. Germline lookup yields CDR1 ENHRY and CDR2 SYGVKD. The time point was: newly diagnosed GD, antithyroid drugs for less than 3 months. Generation of the TCR library employed RNA extracted from PBMCs. Recruitment took place at an endocrinology department in Xi'an, China. Libraries of TCR beta came from iRepertoire HTBI primers plus Arm-PCR of CDR3 regions. Original processing notes: Spanning all samples, the identified segments comprised around 62 TRBV and about 13 TRBJ. TCRdb analysed the multiplex PCR reads with MiXCR anew, one entry per CDR3 protein. The V and J calls and clone size are TCRdb's, not the authors'. The sample lists about 560,000 distinct CDR3 sequences; roughly 16% were seen once.

The sample was also reused in another study, on T cells in Graves' hyperthyroidism and ophthalmopathy. As that report states: Among thyroid clonotypes expanded above 0.001, most also appeared in blood.

The chain combines TRBV10-3 with TRBJ1-5, with D unresolved. Source: peripheral blood mononuclear cells (PBMCs), taken at new diagnosis, from a patient treated with antithyroid drugs. The TCR sequence derives from a man younger than 30 with Graves disease. The CDR3 spells CAISEGAGGNQPQHF. In DNA form, the CDR3 reads TGTGCCATCAGTGAGGGCGCAGGCGGCAATCAGCCCCAGCATTTT.